This T cell receptor beta chain was recovered during a study of shared clonotypes between healthy human individuals. The wider study: Used for every donor were three CD4 naive, three CD4 memory, two CD8 naive and one CD8 memory plate.

The CDR3 is 15 amino acids. V was clipped by 0 bases and J by 7 bases; unmatched bases: 8. Germline V gene data show CDR1 as SGHTS and CDR2 as YDEGEE. Turning to this clone: Antigen: not known.

Assay used: immunoSEQ multiplex PCR; TCRdb lists only in-frame clones, some missing. The repertoire includes 200,000 to 250,000 clones, 65% to 70% of them detected once, and around 10% sits in the top ten. Study conclusions and caveats: Naive CD4 clonotype sharing across a handful of donors was 5% to 6%.

This sequence was found in a man under 40 in good health. The specimen was memory CD4+ T cells sorted from blood. Subset: CD45RA-negative fraction. The chain carries TRBV5-8 and TRBJ2-7; 9 bases are a match to TRBD1. The CDR3 DNA reads TGTGCCAGCAGCTTGGCGGGACAGGGCCGTCTGGAGCAGTACTTC. Its protein is CASSLAGQGRLEQYF.